This TCR beta chain was sequenced for a study of Graves' ophthalmopathy and Graves' hyperthyroidism. Hyperthyroidism is called stable when no ophthalmopathy develops within 18 months of follow-up. Excluded: other autoimmune disease, uncontrolled infection, pregnancy or lactation. Physicians reached a diagnosis by relying on clinical symptoms, serum thyroxine, TRAb, thyroid ultrasound and orbital computed tomography. Study results and limitations: Cross-validated, the 13-signature model showed 87.88%/81.08% sensitivity/specificity, and 80%/75% in the test set.

Many counts were recorded for this clonotype. Its antigen is undetermined. From germline, CDR1 is LNHNV and CDR2 YYDKDF (reference sequence). There are 15 residues in the CDR3. V was pared by 4 bases and J by 1 base, with 11 bases between. RNA transcripts served as template for amplifying TCR beta CDR3 sequences. HTBI primers were used in a first-round RT-PCR, which preceded a second-round multiplex PCR. In TCRdb, the multiplex PCR reads were re-called with MiXCR into one record per CDR3 protein. Of hundreds of thousands of distinct CDR3 sequences listed, 20% to 25% are singletons. The clonotype was recovered from a woman in her late teens or twenties with stable Graves' hyperthyroidism. Some clones in this sample may be carry-over from other donors' samples. The genes are TRBV15 and TRBJ1-5, with D tentatively TRBD1 (5 bases). Input material: peripheral blood. The CDR3 sequence: CATSTSRVSNQPQHF. CDR3 sequence (DNA): TGTGCCACCAGCACTTCCAGGGTCAGCAATCAGCCCCAGCATTTT.